The text below deals with one T cell receptor beta chain. V was cut by 0 bases and J by 5 bases, with 7 bases left in between. The CDR3 extends over 13 amino acids. Germline V gives CDR1 KGHDR, CDR2 SFDVKD. This record comes from a study of blood T cell repertoires in COVID-19. Study-wide background: Italy, Spain and the United States were the sources of the convalescent and acute COVID-19 samples. PBMCs, B-cell-depleted T cells, or T cells provided the cDNA or gDNA that made up the material.

In the authors' workflow: Researchers report that nucleated cell counts were estimated from reference gene primer amplification. The repertoire was sequenced with immunoSEQ multiplex PCR; TCRdb's copy has only in-frame clones and lacks some. V and J calls plus clone size are reproduced from that table; the DNA served to infer D and trimming. The data hold about 90,000 clones, with approximately 80% observed a single time. The receptor was derived from a man in his 70s with acute or convalescent COVID-19. V is TRBV24-1 and J is TRBJ2-7; D is undetermined. The sample taken for sequencing was peripheral blood. The CDR3 region is CATSDLRSHEQYF. The CDR3 DNA follows: TGTGCCACCAGTGATTTGCGTTCCCACGAGCAGTACTTC.